Listed below are T cell receptor beta chains from one sample, sequenced in a study of cytomegalovirus exposure and HLA in healthy donors. Assay used: immunoSEQ multiplex PCR; TCRdb lists only in-frame clones, some missing. Of approximately 88,000 clones in the sample, roughly 80% are singletons; the top ten hold roughly 3.5%. Specimen: PBMCs. The receptors originated from a young man in good health and CMV-seronegative. Both conserved end residues are part of each CDR3. Fields, in order: clone size, J gene, D gene, V gene, CDR3 protein, CDR3 DNA. The D gene is left open where the match is weak. Clone size is not always given. Where it is, it says once, few, many or a class for expanded clones.

NA TRBJ2-1 NA TRBV29-1 CSVELRDYEQFF TGCAGCGTTGAACTGCGGGACTATGAGCAGTTCTTC
few TRBJ2-1 TRBD2 TRBV10-3 CATTGTSDRNEQFF TGTGCCACAACCGGGACTAGCGACCGCAATGAGCAGTTCTTC
NA TRBJ1-3 NA TRBV7-2 CASSLAYDGNTIYF TGTGCCAGCAGCTTAGCCTATGATGGAAACACCATATATTTT
NA TRBJ2-2 NA TRBV6-1 CAGSGTGELFF TGTGCCGGATCGGGTACCGGGGAGCTGTTTTTT
NA TRBJ2-5 NA TRBV5-4 CASSPRGGGETQYF TGTGCCAGCAGCCCTCGCGGGGGCGGAGAGACCCAGTACTTC
few TRBJ2-1 NA TRBV6-1 CASSDTAGSYNEQFF TGTGCCAGCAGTGACACCGCAGGGTCCTACAATGAGCAGTTCTTC
once TRBJ2-3 NA TRBV4-3 CASSQLPGDTQYF TGCGCCAGCAGCCAACTCCCGGGAGATACGCAGTATTTT
NA TRBJ2-7 NA TRBV2 CASSDWSPPGEQYF TGTGCCAGCAGTGATTGGTCTCCTCCAGGCGAGCAGTACTTC
NA TRBJ2-5 TRBD1 TRBV9 CASSDRDRAETQYF TGTGCCAGCAGCGATCGGGACAGAGCGGAGACCCAGTACTTC
once TRBJ2-1 NA TRBV7-9 CASSLLTVYNEQFF TGTGCCAGCAGCTTGCTGACTGTTTACAATGAGCAGTTCTTC
once TRBJ1-2 TRBD1 TRBV30 CTWSAGDRGLLSGYTF TGTACCTGGAGTGCCGGGGACAGGGGCCTTCTAAGTGGCTACACCTTC